The 5 T cell receptor beta chains below were found in one sample sequenced in a study of Ad26.COV2.S vaccination and SARS-CoV-2 variants. The protocol was immunoSEQ multiplex PCR, while the TCRdb copy is restricted to in-frame clones and leaves out a portion. The sample lists over 130,000 clones, around 86% seen once, with 5% in the top ten. The sample consisted of peripheral blood, taken after recovery from COVID-19. The source is a human donor who had recovered from COVID-19.

The genes are TRBV4-1 and TRBJ2-3; no clear D gene. CDR3 size: 14 residues. Trimming pared 0 bases from V and 3 bases from J, leaving 7 bases between. Germline V gene lookup returns CDR1 MGHRA and CDR2 YSYEKL. CDR3 nucleotide sequence: TGCGCCAGCAGCCAAGAAAGGGTAACAGATACGCAGTATTTT. It is translated as CASSQERVTDTQYF.

The chain employs TRBV3-1 (or the pseudogene TRBV3-2) and TRBJ2-7; no clear D gene. There are 14 residues in the CDR3. Germline lookup yields CDR1 LGHDT and CDR2 YNNKEL (reference sequence). With 0 bases removed from V and 1 base from J, the gap between germline ends came to 7 bases. CDR3 region: CASSQDQDSYEQYF. The DNA of the CDR3 is TGTGCCAGCAGCCAAGATCAAGATTCCTACGAGCAGTACTTC.

V usage is TRBV7-2 and J usage is TRBJ2-1; D is possibly TRBD2 (5 bases). Looked up from germline, CDR1 is SGHTA and CDR2 is FQGNSA. There are 14 residues in the CDR3. V lost 3 bases and J lost 3, with 9 bases in between. CDR3 loop: CASSFNRDYNEQFF. CDR3 DNA sequence: TGTGCCAGCAGCTTCAACCGGGACTACAATGAGCAGTTCTTC.

The chain carries TRBV24-1 and TRBJ2-5; 12 bases line up with TRBD2. The CDR3 runs to 17 residues. CDR1 is KGHDR and CDR2 is SFDVKD in the germline V gene. The V gene end was trimmed by 5 bases and the J gene end by 3 bases; junction bases not matched to a gene: 9. DNA of the CDR3: TGTGCCACCAGTGGTCCGACTAGCGGGGGACATAAAGAGACCCAGTACTTC. It specifies CATSGPTSGGHKETQYF.

To note about this clone: The junction differs from germline at one of its ends, possibly a read error. This chain links TRBV7-7 with TRBJ2-2, with D possibly matching TRBD2 (6 bases). The germline gives CDR1 SSHAT, CDR2 FNYEAQ (reference sequence). CDR3 length: 16 residues. CDR3 in amino acids: CASSLEHGGNTGELFF. The CDR3 nucleotides read TGTGCTAGCAGCTTAGAACACGGGGGGAACACCGGGGAGCTGTTTTTT. Drawing the rest from reference TRBV7-7 and TRBJ2-2, the complete variable domain is GAGVSQSPRYKVTKRGQDVTLRCDPISSHATLYWYQQALGQGPEFLTYFNYEAQPDKSGLPSDRFSAERPEGSISTLTIQRTEQRDSAMYRCASSLEHGGNTGELFFGEGSRLTVL.